These 2 T cell receptor beta chains came from one sample sequenced in a study of blood T cell repertoires in COVID-19. TCRdb keeps only in-frame clones here, not all; method: immunoSEQ multiplex PCR. Among about 100,000 clones listed, roughly 85% were seen once. Specimen: PBMCs or T cells enriched from blood (not recorded which). The receptors were sampled from a woman in her forties or fifties who had recovered from COVID-19.

The chain has TRBV30 and TRBJ2-2; D gene unclear. The germline CDR1 and CDR2 sequences are GTSNPN and SVGIG (reference sequence). The CDR3 is made up of 15 amino acids. Trimming stripped 0 bases from V and 1 base from J, with 9 bases between. In nucleotides, the CDR3 is TGTGCCTGGAGTGTACTACTTAGGAACACCGGGGAGCTGTTTTTT. Translation: CAWSVLLRNTGELFF.

The J gene is TRBJ2-7, the V gene TRBV5-1; D unresolved. Deletions cut 0 bases from V and 5 bases from J, with 12 bases between. The CDR3 consists of 14 residues. Germline V lookup: CDR1 SGHRS, CDR2 YFSETQ. The CDR3 sequence: CASSLAPGLDEQYF. The CDR3 bases are TGCGCCAGCAGCTTGGCCCCGGGTTTGGACGAGCAGTACTTC. Complete variable domain (other parts from reference TRBV5-1 and TRBJ2-7): KAGVTQTPRYLIKTRGQQVTLSCSPISGHRSVSWYQQTPGQGLQFLFEYFSETQRNKGNFPGRFSGRQFSNSRSEMNVSTLELGDSALYLCASSLAPGLDEQYFGPGTRLTVT.